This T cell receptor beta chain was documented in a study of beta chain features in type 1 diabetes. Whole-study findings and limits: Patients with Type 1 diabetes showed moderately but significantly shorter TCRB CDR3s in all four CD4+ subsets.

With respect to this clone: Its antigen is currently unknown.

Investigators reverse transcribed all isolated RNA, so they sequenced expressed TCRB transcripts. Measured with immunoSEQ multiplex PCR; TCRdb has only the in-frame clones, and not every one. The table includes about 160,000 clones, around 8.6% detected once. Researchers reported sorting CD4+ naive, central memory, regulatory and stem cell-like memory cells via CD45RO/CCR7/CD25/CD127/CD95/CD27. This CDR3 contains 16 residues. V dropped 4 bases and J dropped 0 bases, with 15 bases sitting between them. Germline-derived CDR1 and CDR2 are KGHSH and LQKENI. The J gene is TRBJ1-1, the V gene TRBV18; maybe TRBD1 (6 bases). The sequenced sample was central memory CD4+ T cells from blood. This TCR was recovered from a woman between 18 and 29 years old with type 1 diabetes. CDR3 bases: TGTGCCAGCTCACAACAGACAGGTGCCATGAACACTGAAGCTTTCTTT. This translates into CASSQQTGAMNTEAFF.